This is a list of T cell receptor beta chains from one sample in a study of cytomegalovirus exposure and HLA in healthy donors. Measured with immunoSEQ multiplex PCR; TCRdb has only the in-frame clones, and not every one. Its listing shows around 140,000 clones. Sequences were obtained from PBMCs. Receptor source: a woman in her thirties or forties in good health and CMV-seropositive. Both conserved end residues are part of each CDR3. D genes are given only for firm matches.

J gene | V gene | D gene | CDR3 protein | CDR3 DNA
TRBJ1-2 | TRBV7-8 | - | CASSTSPSSF | TGTGCCAGCAGCACCTCCCCCAGTTCCTTC
TRBJ1-2 | TRBV29-1 | TRBD1 | CSVYRGGNYGYTF | TGCAGCGTATACAGGGGTGGAAACTATGGCTACACCTTC
TRBJ1-1 | TRBV19 | - | CASGIIGSGTEAFF | TGTGCCAGTGGTATTATTGGATCGGGAACTGAAGCTTTCTTT
TRBJ2-2 | TRBV28 | - | CATGMGELFF | TGTGCCACCGGTATGGGGGAGCTGTTTTTT
TRBJ1-3 | TRBV10-1 | - | CASSESVSSGNTIYF | TGCGCCAGCAGTGAGTCTGTCAGCTCTGGAAACACCATATATTTT
TRBJ1-2 | TRBV19 | TRBD1 | CASSPRQGFGYTF | TGTGCCAGTAGTCCCCGACAGGGCTTTGGCTACACCTTC
TRBJ2-1 | TRBV27 | - | CASSPREREINEQFF | TGTGCCAGCAGCCCGCGGGAACGGGAGATCAATGAGCAGTTCTTC
TRBJ2-1 | TRBV9 | - | CASSPRNRAPQFF | TGTGCCAGCAGCCCCCGCAACCGCGCCCCCCAGTTCTTC
TRBJ2-1 | TRBV5-6 | TRBD2 | CASSFGTSSYNEQFF | TGTGCCAGCAGCTTCGGGACTAGTTCCTACAATGAGCAGTTCTTC
TRBJ2-3 | TRBV6-1 | TRBD1 | CASSEALLGTGPRTDTQYF | TGTGCCAGCAGTGAAGCGCTTCTAGGGACAGGGCCCCGCACAGATACGCAGTATTTT
TRBJ2-3 | TRBV25-1 | TRBD2 | CASSEKTSYGSGTDTQYF | TGTGCCAGCAGTGAAAAGACTAGCTATGGTTCCGGCACAGATACGCAGTATTTT
TRBJ2-7 | TRBV15 | TRBD2 | CATSRDLTSGGVYEQYF | TGTGCCACCAGCAGAGACCTAACTAGCGGGGGTGTCTACGAGCAGTACTTC
TRBJ2-5 | TRBV7-3 | TRBD2 | CASSLGPPTSGQETQYF | TGTGCCAGCAGCTTAGGCCCCCCCACTAGCGGGCAAGAGACCCAGTACTTC
TRBJ2-1 | TRBV27 | - | CASSLRDSLNEQFF | TGTGCCAGCAGTTTACGAGACAGTTTGAATGAGCAGTTCTTC
TRBJ2-5 | TRBV10-3 | TRBD2 | CAIRGGLAVETQYF | TGTGCCATCAGGGGGGGACTAGCGGTAGAGACCCAGTACTTC
TRBJ1-2 | TRBV28 | TRBD1 | CASSPPGTAYGYTF | TGTGCCAGCAGTCCCCCCGGGACAGCCTATGGCTACACCTTC
TRBJ2-7 | TRBV19 | TRBD2 | CASSIDGRAYEQYF | TGTGCCAGTAGTATAGATGGGAGGGCCTACGAGCAGTACTTC
TRBJ2-5 | TRBV10-1 | - | CASSASAGETQYF | TGCGCCAGCAGTGCTTCGGCGGGGGAGACCCAGTACTTC
TRBJ2-7 | TRBV5-1 | - | CASSPRGPDEQYF | TGCGCCAGCAGCCCGCGGGGTCCTGACGAGCAGTACTTC
TRBJ1-1 | TRBV7-8 | - | CASSLAGGDGTEAFF | TGTGCCAGCAGCTTGGCGGGAGGGGATGGGACTGAAGCTTTCTTT
TRBJ2-3 | TRBV7-3 | - | CASSSTGTPTDTQYF | TGTGCCAGCAGCTCAACCGGGACTCCCACAGATACGCAGTATTTT
TRBJ1-1 | TRBV11-2 | TRBD1 | CASSLDGTAATEAFF | TGTGCCAGCAGCTTAGACGGGACAGCGGCGACTGAAGCTTTCTTT
TRBJ1-4 | TRBV28 | - | CASSSGATNEKLFF | TGTGCCAGCAGCAGTGGAGCAACTAATGAAAAACTGTTTTTT
TRBJ2-7 | TRBV6-5 | TRBD1 | CASSYSRQGHYEQYF | TGTGCCAGCAGTTACTCGAGACAGGGCCACTACGAGCAGTACTTC
TRBJ1-2 | TRBV5-6 | - | CASSPVAGVYGYTF | TGTGCCAGCAGCCCGGTGGCCGGGGTGTATGGCTACACCTTC
TRBJ2-7 | TRBV2 | - | CASSSEGYEQYF | TGTGCCAGCAGCAGCGAGGGTTACGAGCAGTACTTC
TRBJ2-5 | TRBV19 | - | CASSIGQGMLRETQYF | TGTGCCAGTAGTATAGGGCAGGGGATGCTTCGGGAGACCCAGTACTTC
TRBJ1-2 | TRBV6-6 | - | CASSYGARGNYGYTF | TGTGCCAGCAGTTACGGGGCTAGGGGGAACTATGGCTACACCTTC
TRBJ2-3 | TRBV28 | TRBD1 | CASRSLPGQGTDTQYF | TGTGCCAGCAGGTCACTTCCGGGACAGGGTACAGATACGCAGTATTTT
TRBJ2-7 | TRBV6-1 | TRBD2 | CASSRAGDYEQYF | TGTGCCAGCAGTAGAGCGGGAGACTACGAGCAGTACTTC
TRBJ2-7 | TRBV5-1 | TRBD1 | CASRSGTGTSEQYF | TGCGCCAGCAGGTCCGGGACAGGGACTTCCGAGCAGTACTTC
TRBJ2-7 | TRBV4-1 | TRBD2 | CASSQEAGVLFEQYF | TGCGCCAGCAGCCAAGAGGCGGGAGTCCTCTTCGAGCAGTACTTC
TRBJ1-1 | TRBV30 | - | CAWSVGDERTEAFF | TGTGCCTGGAGTGTCGGCGATGAGAGGACTGAAGCTTTCTTT
TRBJ2-5 | TRBV5-1 | - | CASSLAGGRIYQETQYF | TGCGCCAGCAGCTTGGCCGGGGGACGGATATACCAAGAGACCCAGTACTTC
TRBJ1-1 | TRBV5-8 | TRBD1 | CASSSDREAGWTEAFF | TGTGCCAGCAGTTCGGACAGGGAGGCAGGTTGGACTGAAGCTTTCTTT